This T cell receptor (beta chain) was observed in a study of tumor and adjacent non-tumor tissue in lung cancer. With 10 bases clipped from V and 0 bases from J, the junction kept 5 bases outside the gene matches. Germline CDR1 SGHDN, CDR2 FVKESK. This CDR3 is 13 amino acids long. TCRbeta libraries were built with three rounds of nested PCR, modified from ARM-PCR. TCRdb independently ran MiXCR on the multiplex PCR reads; one entry per CDR3 protein. The table has under 45,000 distinct CDR3 sequences, 60% seen once; the top ten hold about 48%. The template was RNA from unsorted bulk tissue. The normal lung tissue was taken more than 3 cm from the tumor edge. Note on this clonotype: A read error may explain this, as a much larger clone is one base away.

The receptor was isolated from a man aged 50 to 59 with non-small cell lung cancer. This chain joins TRBV14 and TRBJ2-5; TRBD2 aligns across 7 bases. The sequenced sample consisted of distant non-tumor lung tissue. The DNA for the CDR3 is TGTGCCAACAGGCGGGGGAACCAAGAGACCCAGTACTTC. Its protein is CANRRGNQETQYF.